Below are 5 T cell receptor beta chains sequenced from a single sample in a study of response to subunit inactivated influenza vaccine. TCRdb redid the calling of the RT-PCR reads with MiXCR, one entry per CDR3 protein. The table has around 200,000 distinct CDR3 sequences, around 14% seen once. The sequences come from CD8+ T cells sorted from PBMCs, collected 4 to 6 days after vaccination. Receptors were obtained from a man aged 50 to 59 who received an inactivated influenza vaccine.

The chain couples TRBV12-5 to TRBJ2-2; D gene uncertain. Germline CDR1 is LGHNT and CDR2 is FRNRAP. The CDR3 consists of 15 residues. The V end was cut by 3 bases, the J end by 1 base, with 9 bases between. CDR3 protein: CASGFWTENTGELFF. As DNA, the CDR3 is TGTGCTAGTGGTTTTTGGACGGAGAACACCGGGGAGCTGTTTTTT.

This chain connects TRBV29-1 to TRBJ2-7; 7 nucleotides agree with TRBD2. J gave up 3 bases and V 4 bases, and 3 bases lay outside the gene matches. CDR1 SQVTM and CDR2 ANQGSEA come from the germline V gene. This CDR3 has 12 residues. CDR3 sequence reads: CSVVPGGYEQYF. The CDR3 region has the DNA TGCAGCGTTGTGCCGGGGGGCTACGAGCAGTACTTC.

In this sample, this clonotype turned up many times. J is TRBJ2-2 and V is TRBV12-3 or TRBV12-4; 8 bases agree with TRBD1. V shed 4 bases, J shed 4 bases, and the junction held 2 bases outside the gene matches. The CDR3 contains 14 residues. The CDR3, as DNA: TGTGCCAGCAGTTGGACAGGGAGCACCGGGGAGCTGTTTTTT. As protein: CASSWTGSTGELFF.

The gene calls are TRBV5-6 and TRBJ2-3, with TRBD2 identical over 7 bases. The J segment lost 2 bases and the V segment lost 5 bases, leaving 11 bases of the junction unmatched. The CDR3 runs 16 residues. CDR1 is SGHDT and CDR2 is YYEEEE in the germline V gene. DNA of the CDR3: TGTGCCAGCAGTCAAGAACCGGGGGGTTTCACAGATACGCAGTATTTT. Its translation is CASSQEPGGFTDTQYF.

The CDR3 DNA is TGTGCCAGCAGTTCCCTCGACACTAATCAGCCCCAGCATTTT. Translation: CASSSLDTNQPQHF. The chain employs TRBV28 and TRBJ1-5; D call uncertain. The CDR3 totals 14 residues. Trimming pared 4 bases from V and 4 bases from J, leaving 11 bases between. Germline V CDR1 and CDR2: MDHEN, SYDVKM.